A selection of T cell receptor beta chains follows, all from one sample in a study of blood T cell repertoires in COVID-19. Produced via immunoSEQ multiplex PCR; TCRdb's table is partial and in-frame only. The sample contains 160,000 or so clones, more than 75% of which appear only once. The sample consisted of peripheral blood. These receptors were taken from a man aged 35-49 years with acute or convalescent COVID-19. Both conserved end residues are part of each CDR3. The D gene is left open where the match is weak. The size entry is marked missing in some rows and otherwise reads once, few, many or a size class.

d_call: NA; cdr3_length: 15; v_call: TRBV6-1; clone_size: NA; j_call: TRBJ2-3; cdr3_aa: CASSERGDATDTQYF; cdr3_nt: TGTGCCAGCAGTGAACGCGGGGACGCCACAGATACGCAGTATTTT
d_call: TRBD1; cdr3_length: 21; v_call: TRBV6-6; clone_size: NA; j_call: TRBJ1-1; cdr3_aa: CATSPRLDPGQGAWVNTEAFF; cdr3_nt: TGTGCCACCAGCCCCCGTCTCGACCCGGGACAGGGGGCTTGGGTGAACACTGAAGCTTTCTTT
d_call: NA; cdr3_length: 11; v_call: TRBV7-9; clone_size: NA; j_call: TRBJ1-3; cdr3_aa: CASSTGNTIYF; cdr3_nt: TGTGCCAGCAGTACAGGAAACACCATATATTTT
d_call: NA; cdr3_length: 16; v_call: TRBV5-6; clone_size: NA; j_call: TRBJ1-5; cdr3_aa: CASSFRLGQGFQPQHF; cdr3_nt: TGTGCCAGCAGCTTTCGTCTCGGCCAGGGTTTCCAGCCCCAGCATTTT
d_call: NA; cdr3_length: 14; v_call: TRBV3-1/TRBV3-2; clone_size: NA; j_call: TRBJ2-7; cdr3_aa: CASSRLSSSYEQYF; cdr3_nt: TGTGCCAGCAGCCGCCTGAGTAGCTCCTACGAGCAGTACTTC
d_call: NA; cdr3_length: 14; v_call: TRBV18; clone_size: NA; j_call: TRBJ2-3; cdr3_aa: CASSPTGRTDTQYF; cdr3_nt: TGTGCCAGCTCACCTACAGGGCGTACAGATACGCAGTATTTT
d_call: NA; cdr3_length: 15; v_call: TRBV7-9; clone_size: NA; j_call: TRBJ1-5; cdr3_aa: CASSLAGGFGQPQHF; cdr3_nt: TGTGCCAGCAGCTTAGCTGGGGGGTTTGGTCAGCCCCAGCATTTT
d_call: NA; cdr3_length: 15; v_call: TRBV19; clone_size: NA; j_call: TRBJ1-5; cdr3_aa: CAAGIGHNLNQPQHF; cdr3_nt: TGTGCCGCGGGGATCGGCCACAATCTGAATCAGCCCCAGCATTTT
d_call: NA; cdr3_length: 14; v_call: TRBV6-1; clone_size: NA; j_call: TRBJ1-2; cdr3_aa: CASSENAGNYGYTF; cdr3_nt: TGTGCCAGCAGTGAAAATGCAGGAAACTATGGCTACACCTTC
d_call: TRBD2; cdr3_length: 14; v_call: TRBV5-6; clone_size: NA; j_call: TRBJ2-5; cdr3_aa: CASSRTSGQETQYF; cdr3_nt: TGTGCCAGCAGTCGGACTAGCGGGCAAGAGACCCAGTACTTC
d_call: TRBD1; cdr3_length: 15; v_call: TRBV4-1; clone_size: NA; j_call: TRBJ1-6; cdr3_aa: CASSQDPGGSSPLHF; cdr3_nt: TGCGCCAGCAGCCAAGATCCAGGGGGGAGTTCACCCCTCCACTTT
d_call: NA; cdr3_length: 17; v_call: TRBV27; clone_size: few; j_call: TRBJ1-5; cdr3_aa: CASSYRAPLYSNQPQHF; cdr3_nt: TGTGCCAGCAGTTACAGGGCCCCCCTTTATAGCAATCAGCCCCAGCATTTT
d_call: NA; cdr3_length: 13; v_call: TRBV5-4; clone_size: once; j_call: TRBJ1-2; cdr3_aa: CASRGGEHYGYTF; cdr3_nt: TGTGCCAGCAGGGGGGGGGAACACTATGGCTACACCTTC
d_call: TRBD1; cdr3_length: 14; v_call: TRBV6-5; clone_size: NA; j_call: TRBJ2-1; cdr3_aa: CASTPGQGKSEQFF; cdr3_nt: TGTGCCAGCACCCCGGGACAGGGTAAGAGTGAGCAGTTCTTC
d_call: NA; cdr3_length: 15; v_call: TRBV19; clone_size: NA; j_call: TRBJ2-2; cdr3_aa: CASSILNRDGGELFF; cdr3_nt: TGTGCCAGTAGTATACTGAACAGGGACGGCGGGGAGCTGTTTTTT
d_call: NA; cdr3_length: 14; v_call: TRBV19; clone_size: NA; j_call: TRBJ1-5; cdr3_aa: CASNAGAPGQPQHF; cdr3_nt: TGTGCCAGTAATGCGGGGGCGCCTGGTCAGCCCCAGCATTTT
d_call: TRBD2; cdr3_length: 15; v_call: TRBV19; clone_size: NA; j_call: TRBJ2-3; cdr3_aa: CASSSLAGGTDTQYF; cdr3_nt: TGTGCCAGTAGTAGTCTAGCGGGGGGAACAGATACGCAGTATTTT
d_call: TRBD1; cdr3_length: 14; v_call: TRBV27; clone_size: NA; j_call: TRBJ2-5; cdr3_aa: CASSFRDRASTQYF; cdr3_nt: TGTGCCAGCAGTTTCAGGGACAGGGCATCGACCCAGTACTTC
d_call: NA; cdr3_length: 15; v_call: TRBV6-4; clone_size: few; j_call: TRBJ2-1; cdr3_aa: CASSAEGGSYNEQFF; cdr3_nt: TGTGCCAGCAGTGCGGAGGGCGGCTCCTACAATGAGCAGTTCTTC
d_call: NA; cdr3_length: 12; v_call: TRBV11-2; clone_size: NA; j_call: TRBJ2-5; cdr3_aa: CASSLAGETQYF; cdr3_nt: TGTGCCAGCAGCTTAGCAGGAGAGACCCAGTACTTC
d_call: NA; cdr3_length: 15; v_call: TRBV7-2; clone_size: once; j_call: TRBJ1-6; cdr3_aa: CASSLLGQGNSPLHF; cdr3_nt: TGTGCCAGCAGCTTACTGGGGCAGGGGAATTCACCCCTCCACTTT
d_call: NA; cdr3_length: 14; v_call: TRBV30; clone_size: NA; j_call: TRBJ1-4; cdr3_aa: CAWSTGLGNEKLFF; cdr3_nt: TGTGCCTGGTCTACAGGGCTCGGGAATGAAAAACTGTTTTTT
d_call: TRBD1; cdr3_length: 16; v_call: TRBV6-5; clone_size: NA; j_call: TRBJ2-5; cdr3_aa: CASSYSTSGGRETQYF; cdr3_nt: TGTGCCAGCAGTTACTCGACGTCAGGGGGCCGGGAGACCCAGTACTTC
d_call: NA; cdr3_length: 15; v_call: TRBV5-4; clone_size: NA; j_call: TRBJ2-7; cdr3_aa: CASSAGGGGTYEQYF; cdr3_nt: TGTGCCAGCAGCGCCGGGGGAGGAGGGACCTACGAGCAGTACTTC
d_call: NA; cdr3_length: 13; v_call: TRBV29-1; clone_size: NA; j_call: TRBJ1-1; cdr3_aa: CSLLAPGNTEAFF; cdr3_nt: TGCAGCCTTCTGGCCCCTGGGAACACTGAAGCTTTCTTT
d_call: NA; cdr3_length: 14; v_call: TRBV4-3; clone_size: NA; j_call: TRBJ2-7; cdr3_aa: CASSHGQGFNEQYF; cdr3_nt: TGCGCCAGCAGCCACGGTCAGGGGTTCAACGAGCAGTACTTC
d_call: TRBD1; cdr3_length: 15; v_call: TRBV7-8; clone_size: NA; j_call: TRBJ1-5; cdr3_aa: CASSLGQGAGQPQHF; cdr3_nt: TGTGCCAGCAGCTTAGGGCAGGGGGCCGGTCAGCCCCAGCATTTT
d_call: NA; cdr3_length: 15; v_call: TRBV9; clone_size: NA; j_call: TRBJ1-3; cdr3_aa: CASSVTPGEGNTIYF; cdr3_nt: TGTGCCAGCAGCGTAACCCCGGGAGAGGGAAACACCATATATTTT
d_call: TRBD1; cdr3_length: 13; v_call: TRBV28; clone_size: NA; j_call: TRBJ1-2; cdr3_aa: CASSSGTVYGYTF; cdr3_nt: TGTGCCAGCAGTTCCGGGACAGTCTATGGCTACACCTTC
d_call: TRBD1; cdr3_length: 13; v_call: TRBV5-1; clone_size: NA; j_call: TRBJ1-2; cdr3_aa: CASSHTGDYGYTF; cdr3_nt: TGCGCCAGCAGCCATACAGGGGACTATGGCTACACCTTC
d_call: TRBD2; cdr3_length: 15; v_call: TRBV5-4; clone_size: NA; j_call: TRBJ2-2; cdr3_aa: CASSSPGLAGGELFF; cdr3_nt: TGTGCCAGCAGCTCTCCGGGACTAGCAGGCGGGGAGCTGTTTTTT
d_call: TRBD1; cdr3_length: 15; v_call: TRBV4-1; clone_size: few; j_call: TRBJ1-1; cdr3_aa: CASSVTGVPNTEAFF; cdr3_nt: TGCGCCAGCAGCGTTACAGGGGTTCCGAACACTGAAGCTTTCTTT
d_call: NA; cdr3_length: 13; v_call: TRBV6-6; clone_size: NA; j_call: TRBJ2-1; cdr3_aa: CASRWGPNNEQFF; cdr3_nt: TGTGCCAGCAGGTGGGGGCCCAACAATGAGCAGTTCTTC
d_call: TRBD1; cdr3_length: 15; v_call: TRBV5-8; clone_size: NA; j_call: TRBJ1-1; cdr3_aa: CASRGPRGVNTEAFF; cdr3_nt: TGTGCCAGCAGAGGTCCCAGGGGGGTGAACACTGAAGCTTTCTTT
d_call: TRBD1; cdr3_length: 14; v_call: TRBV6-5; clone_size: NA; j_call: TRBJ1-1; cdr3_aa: CASSWTGFNTEAFF; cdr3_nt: TGTGCCAGCAGTTGGACAGGATTTAACACTGAAGCTTTCTTT
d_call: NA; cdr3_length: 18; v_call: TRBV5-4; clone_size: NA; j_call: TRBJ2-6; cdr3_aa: CASSKGPQGVSGANVLTF; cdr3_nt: TGTGCCAGCAGCAAAGGACCCCAAGGGGTTTCTGGGGCCAACGTCCTGACTTTC
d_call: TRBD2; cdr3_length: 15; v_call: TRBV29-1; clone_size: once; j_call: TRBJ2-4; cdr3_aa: CSVAGTSGVGNIQYF; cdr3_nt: TGCAGCGTTGCGGGGACTAGCGGAGTGGGGAACATTCAGTACTTC
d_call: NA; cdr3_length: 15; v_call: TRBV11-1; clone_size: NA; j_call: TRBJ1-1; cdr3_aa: CASSLDSSENTEAFF; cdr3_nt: TGTGCCAGCAGCTTAGATAGTTCCGAAAACACTGAAGCTTTCTTT
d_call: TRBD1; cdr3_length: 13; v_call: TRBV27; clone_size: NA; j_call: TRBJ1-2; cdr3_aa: CASKRTGGVGYTF; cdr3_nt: TGTGCCAGCAAAAGGACAGGGGGCGTTGGCTACACCTTC
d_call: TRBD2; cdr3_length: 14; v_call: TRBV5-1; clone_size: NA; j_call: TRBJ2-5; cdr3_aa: CASTVAGQQETQYF; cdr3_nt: TGCGCCAGCACTGTAGCGGGGCAACAAGAGACCCAGTACTTC
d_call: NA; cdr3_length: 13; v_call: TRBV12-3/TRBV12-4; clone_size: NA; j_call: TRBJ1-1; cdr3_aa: CASSFGAATEAFF; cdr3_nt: TGTGCCAGCAGTTTTGGGGCTGCCACTGAAGCTTTCTTT
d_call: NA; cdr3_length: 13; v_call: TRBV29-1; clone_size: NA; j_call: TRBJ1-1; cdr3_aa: CSVRQGSDTEAFF; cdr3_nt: TGCAGCGTTCGCCAGGGCTCAGACACTGAAGCTTTCTTT
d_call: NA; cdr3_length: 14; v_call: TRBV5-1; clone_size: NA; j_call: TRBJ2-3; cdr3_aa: CARRTKLVSDTQYF; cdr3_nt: TGCGCCCGCAGGACTAAACTAGTCTCAGATACGCAGTATTTT
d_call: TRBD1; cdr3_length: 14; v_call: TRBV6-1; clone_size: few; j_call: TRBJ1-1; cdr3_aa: CASSEGQTNTEAFF; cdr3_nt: TGTGCCAGCAGTGAGGGACAGACGAACACTGAAGCTTTCTTT
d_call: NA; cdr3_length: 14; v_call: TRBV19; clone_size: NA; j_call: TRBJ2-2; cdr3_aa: CASSQGTNTGELFF; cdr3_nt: TGTGCCAGTAGTCAGGGTACGAACACCGGGGAGCTGTTTTTT
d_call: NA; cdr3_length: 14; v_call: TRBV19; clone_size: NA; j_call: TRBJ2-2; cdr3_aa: CASSTGGGTGELFF; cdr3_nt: TGTGCCAGTAGTACAGGAGGAGGGACCGGGGAGCTGTTTTTT